The 32 T cell receptor beta chains presented below share a single source sample, sequenced in a study of shared clonotypes between healthy human individuals. TCRdb keeps only in-frame clones here, not all; method: immunoSEQ multiplex PCR. Among roughly 2,000,000 clones, just under 95% were seen once, and the ten largest hold around 1.8%. Naive CD8 isolation took CD45RO-negative cells positively selected for CCR7 and excluded terminally differentiated effector memory CD45RA+ cells. Sequences were obtained from naive CD8+ T cells from PBMCs. These receptors were obtained from a man in his late teens or twenties in good health. Some clones in this sample may be carry-over from other donors' samples.

The chain has TRBV11-2 and TRBJ2-7, with TRBD1 matching 7 bases. Germline CDR1 is SGHAT and CDR2 is FQNNGV. V was pared by 4 bases and J by 0 bases, with 6 bases of the junction left unmatched. This CDR3 has 15 amino acids. This chain's CDR3 is CASSSRDSFSYEQYF. The CDR3 coding sequence is TGTGCCAGCAGCTCCCGGGACAGCTTCTCCTACGAGCAGTACTTC.

The chain is built from TRBV9 and TRBJ2-7; D is undetermined. The CDR3 loop spans 13 amino acids. V lost 2 bases to trimming and J lost 3 bases, with 9 bases between them. The germline V gene encodes CDR1 SGDLS and CDR2 YYNGEE. This chain's CDR3 is CASSVSWGYEQYF. DNA for the CDR3: TGTGCCAGCAGCGTTAGCTGGGGCTACGAGCAGTACTTC.

The chain employs TRBV4-1 and TRBJ1-2, with a possible D match to TRBD1 (5 bases). The germline V and J ends were trimmed by 4 bases and 6 bases, with 9 bases remaining between them. The germline V gene encodes CDR1 MGHRA and CDR2 YSYEKL. This CDR3 is built from 12 residues. The DNA of the CDR3 is TGCGCCAGCAGCCGGGGCCCTCATGGCTACACCTTC. The encoded protein is CASSRGPHGYTF.

The chain couples TRBV10-2 to TRBJ1-2, with TRBD1 identical over 8 bases. With 7 bases clipped from V and 4 bases from J, the junction kept 14 bases outside the gene matches. This CDR3 region has 16 residues. Germline V gene data show CDR1 as WSHSY and CDR2 as SAAADI. DNA for the CDR3: TGCGCCAGCATCCAAGGCAGGGGGCTGGGAGGCTATGGCTACACCTTC. This codes for CASIQGRGLGGYGYTF.

The chain recombines TRBV6-1 with TRBJ1-4, with D possibly matching TRBD1 (6 bases). Germline CDR1 reads MNHNS; CDR2 reads SASEGT. V lost 8 bases to trimming and J lost 5 bases, with 15 bases between them. CDR3 length: 14 residues. The CDR3 region is CASGGRGRNEKLFF. The CDR3 DNA follows: TGTGCCAGCGGAGGACGGGGGCGAAATGAAAAACTGTTTTTT.

The chain is built from TRBV29-1 and TRBJ2-1; D is undetermined. Germline CDR1 SQVTM, CDR2 ANQGSEA. Trimming took off 1 base at V and 0 bases at J, with 4 bases between the two ends. This CDR3 region has 13 residues. The CDR3 is CSVEGDSYNEQFF. DNA of the CDR3: TGCAGCGTTGAAGGCGACTCCTACAATGAGCAGTTCTTC.

The chain uses TRBV18 and TRBJ2-7; no clear D gene. The V gene's germline CDR1 is KGHSH and CDR2 LQKENI. The V gene lost 2 bases and the J gene lost 2 bases, with 10 bases spanning the gap. There are 14 residues in the CDR3. CDR3 coding DNA: TGTGCCAGCTCACCAGAGACTGACACCTACGAGCAGTACTTC. It codes for CASSPETDTYEQYF.

The chain has TRBV28 and TRBJ2-5, with 8 bases that match TRBD1. Germline assignment: CDR1 MDHEN and CDR2 SYDVKM. V was pared by 4 bases and J by 2 bases, with 3 bases of the junction left unmatched. The CDR3 consists of 14 residues. The CDR3 here is CASSYNRGQETQYF. The CDR3 nucleotides read TGTGCCAGCAGTTATAACAGGGGGCAAGAGACCCAGTACTTC.

The chain has TRBV19 and TRBJ1-1; weak D call: TRBD1 (5 bases). The CDR3 consists of 13 residues. Trimming took 8 bases from V and 6 from J, leaving 16 bases between them. Germline V gene sequence: CDR1 LNHDA, CDR2 SQIVND (reference sequence). The CDR3 DNA sequence: TGTGCCAGTGCAGACGGGACCCAGCCTGAAGCTTTCTTT. Its protein is CASADGTQPEAFF.

This chain links TRBV4-3 with TRBJ2-1, with 8 nucleotides matching TRBD2. J gave up 6 bases and V 1 base, and 2 bases lay outside the gene matches. There are 14 residues in the CDR3. CDR1 is LGHNA, CDR2 YSLEER, per germline. The CDR3 reads CASSQGLASNEQFF. The CDR3 DNA is TGCGCCAGCAGCCAAGGACTAGCGTCCAATGAGCAGTTCTTC.

This clone showed up just a few times. The chain uses TRBV27 and TRBJ1-1; D unclear. The CDR3 extends over 13 amino acids. The V end was cut by 3 bases, the J end by 7 bases, with 12 bases between. In germline, CDR1 is MNHEY, CDR2 SMNVEV (reference sequence). The CDR3 sequence is CASSFGRKYEAFF. The DNA for the CDR3 is TGTGCCAGCAGTTTCGGGCGGAAGTATGAAGCTTTCTTT.

The rearrangement joins TRBV11-3 to TRBJ2-7; tentatively, D is TRBD1 (5 bases). From germline, CDR1 is SGHNT and CDR2 YENEEA. Trimming shortened V by 8 bases and J by 2 bases, and 10 bases separated the two germline ends. The length of the CDR3 is 12 residues. The CDR3 DNA reads as TGTGCCAGCGGCAGGGCCCCCTACGAGCAGTACTTC. It codes for CASGRAPYEQYF.

As to this clone: This sample also contains other DNA sequences that code for the same CDR3. The chain couples TRBV4-1 to TRBJ2-7; TRBD1 agrees at 7 bases. The V gene end was trimmed by 1 base and the J gene end by 2 bases; junction bases not matched to a gene: 2. The V gene's germline CDR1 is MGHRA and CDR2 YSYEKL. The CDR3 extends over 14 amino acids. The CDR3 DNA is TGCGCCAGCAGCCAAGGACAGGGAGCCTACGAGCAGTACTTC. It translates to CASSQGQGAYEQYF.

This clone was seen a few times. This chain uses TRBV27 with TRBJ1-5; D ambiguous. Germline loops: CDR1 MNHEY, CDR2 SMNVEV (reference sequence). V gave up 4 bases and J gave up 3 bases, with 13 bases separating them. The CDR3 spans 15 residues. CDR3 loop: CASSSTPWDNQPQHF. The CDR3, as DNA: TGTGCCAGCAGTTCCACGCCTTGGGACAATCAGCCCCAGCATTTT.

This chain joins TRBV9 and TRBJ2-7, with TRBD2 identical over 16 bases. The CDR3 spans 17 residues. The germline V gene has CDR1 SGDLS and CDR2 YYNGEE. Trimming at V came to 4 bases and at J to 4 bases, leaving 8 bases not matched to a gene. The CDR3 nucleotides are TGTGCCAGCAGCCCCGGGACTAGCGGGAGGGCTAAGTACGAGCAGTACTTC. Amino acid sequence: CASSPGTSGRAKYEQYF.

With respect to this clone: The same CDR3 arises from other DNA sequences in this sample as well. This chain links TRBV2 with TRBJ1-1; tentatively, D is TRBD1 (6 bases). The V and J ends lost 6 bases and 4 bases respectively, with 9 bases between them. The CDR3 has 12 residues. Germline CDR1 is SNHLY and CDR2 is FYNNEI. The CDR3 sequence: CASRRGGTEAFF. CDR3 bases: TGTGCCAGCAGGAGGGGGGGCACTGAAGCTTTCTTT.

The chain employs TRBV6-5 and TRBJ2-3; maybe TRBD2 (6 bases). Germline V lookup: CDR1 MNHEY, CDR2 SVGAGI. The CDR3 is 16 residues long. Trimming stripped 3 bases from V and 4 bases from J, with 17 bases between. For the CDR3, the DNA is TGTGCCAGCAGTTATAGTACGGGAGAGTTCTCAGATACGCAGTATTTT. Translated: CASSYSTGEFSDTQYF.

The chain links TRBV28 to TRBJ1-5; 7 bases agree with TRBD1. Losses at the gene ends were 8 bases for V and 0 bases for J; bases not matched to a gene: 7. The CDR3 is 15 residues long. Per the germline V gene, CDR1 is MDHEN and CDR2 is SYDVKM. The CDR3 DNA reads as TGTGCCAGCGGAAAGGGGGCCTCTAGCAATCAGCCCCAGCATTTT. This encodes CASGKGASSNQPQHF.

The chain couples TRBV10-3 to TRBJ2-5; TRBD2 matches 7 bases. The junction had 4 bases not matched to a gene; V was cut back by 2 bases and J by 7 bases. The CDR3 has 13 residues. From germline, CDR1 is ENHRY and CDR2 SYGVKD. CDR3 protein: CAISEPLASTQYF. The CDR3 region has the DNA TGTGCCATCAGTGAGCCACTAGCGTCGACCCAGTACTTC.

This chain connects TRBV6-5 to TRBJ1-1; D unresolved. CDR1 is MNHEY, CDR2 SVGAGI, per germline. V gave up 4 bases and J gave up 2 bases, with 11 bases separating them. This CDR3 is 14 amino acids long. The CDR3 protein is CASSLGLFNTEAFF. The CDR3 DNA reads TGTGCCAGCAGTTTGGGTCTTTTCAACACTGAAGCTTTCTTT.

The chain is built from TRBV28 and TRBJ2-1, with 7 bases identical to TRBD2. Germline V lookup: CDR1 MDHEN, CDR2 SYDVKM. V shed 3 bases and J 3 bases; nucleotides not matched to a gene: 8. There are 16 residues in the CDR3. CDR3: CASSFHGRALYNEQFF. Written as DNA, the CDR3 is TGTGCCAGCAGTTTTCATGGGAGGGCTCTCTACAATGAGCAGTTCTTC.

The CDR3 nucleotides are TGTGCCAGCAGTGCTCGGACAGCCGATAACTCCTACGAGCAGTACTTC. This sequence encodes CASSARTADNSYEQYF. J is TRBJ2-7 and V is TRBV6-1; TRBD1 might be the D (6 bases). V was trimmed by 4 bases and J by 0 bases, leaving 16 bases between them. This CDR3 has 16 amino acids. Germline assignment: CDR1 MNHNS and CDR2 SASEGT.

This chain joins TRBV11-2 and TRBJ2-3, with 7 bases lining up with TRBD1. CDR1 is SGHAT, CDR2 FQNNGV, per germline. This CDR3 is built from 14 residues. V was clipped by 5 bases and J by 5 bases; unmatched bases: 7. The CDR3 sequence is CASSRQGGRDTQYF. CDR3 coding DNA: TGTGCCAGCAGCCGACAGGGTGGACGAGATACGCAGTATTTT.

V gene TRBV19 combines with J gene TRBJ2-1; 10 bases line up with TRBD2. The length of the CDR3 is 20 residues. The trim removed 4 bases at V and 0 bases at J, leaving 15 bases unmatched. The germline CDR1 and CDR2 sequences are LNHDA and SQIVND (reference sequence). The chain's CDR3 is CASSTPEAGGPLSSYNEQFF. CDR3 nucleotides: TGTGCCAGTAGTACACCAGAAGCGGGAGGGCCGTTAAGCTCCTACAATGAGCAGTTCTTC.

The chain joins TRBV14 to TRBJ1-2; D unclear. In germline, CDR1 is SGHDN, CDR2 FVKESK. The ends were cut back, 1 base at V and 4 bases at J, with 13 bases in the middle. The CDR3 is 15 amino acids. CDR3 loop: CASSQGPASLYGYTF. DNA for the CDR3: TGTGCCAGCAGCCAAGGGCCAGCCTCCCTCTATGGCTACACCTTC. Full variable domain (outside the CDR3, taken from reference TRBV14 and TRBJ1-2): EAGVTQFPSHSVIEKGQTVTLRCDPISGHDNLYWYRRVMGKEIKFLLHFVKESKQDESGMPNNRFLAERTGGTYSTLKVQPAELEDSGVYFCASSQGPASLYGYTFGSGTRLTVV.

The V and J genes are TRBV10-3 and TRBJ1-4, with no clear D. This CDR3 comprises 13 residues. Per the germline V gene, CDR1 is ENHRY and CDR2 is SYGVKD. V lost 8 bases, J lost 0 bases, and 7 bases lay in between. CDR3 DNA sequence: TGTGCCATCCAAGGCGCAACTAATGAAAAACTGTTTTTT. This codes for CAIQGATNEKLFF.

The V gene is TRBV9, the J gene TRBJ1-6; unclear D gene. Germline loops: CDR1 SGDLS, CDR2 YYNGEE. Trimming took off 3 bases at V and 6 bases at J, with 4 bases between the two ends. CDR3 length: 12 residues. CDR3 nucleotides: TGTGCCAGCAGCGGAGCTAATTCACCCCTCCACTTT. It encodes CASSGANSPLHF.

CDR3 DNA sequence: TGTGCCAGCAGCTTATATACCGGATACGAGCAGTACTTC. Its translation is CASSLYTGYEQYF. The rearrangement joins TRBV7-3 to TRBJ2-7; D is uncertain. Germline V CDR1 and CDR2: SGHTA, FQGTGA. Trimming pared 2 bases from V and 4 bases from J, leaving 9 bases between. This CDR3 is 13 amino acids long. Supplemented by reference TRBV7-3 and TRBJ2-7, the full variable domain reads GAGVSQTPSNKVTEKGKYVELRCDPISGHTALYWYRQSLGQGPEFLIYFQGTGAADDSGLPNDRFFAVRPEGSVSTLKIQRTERGDSAVYLCASSLYTGYEQYFGPGTRLTVT.

V is TRBV5-1 and J is TRBJ2-5; D uncertain. With 1 base removed from V and 0 bases from J, the gap between germline ends came to 10 bases. Germline-derived CDR1 and CDR2 are SGHRS and YFSETQ. The CDR3 is 15 residues long. CDR3 sequence: CASSLKQANQETQYF. As DNA, the CDR3 is TGCGCCAGCAGCTTGAAGCAGGCCAACCAAGAGACCCAGTACTTC.

V and J are TRBV27 and TRBJ2-3, with TRBD1 as a possible D gene (5 bases). The germline CDR1 and CDR2 sequences are MNHEY and SMNVEV (reference sequence). V lost 1 base and J lost 2, with 10 bases in between. The CDR3 spans 15 residues. For the CDR3, the DNA is TGTGCCAGCAGTTTATTACGCGGACACACAGATACGCAGTATTTT. Amino acid sequence: CASSLLRGHTDTQYF.

The chain joins TRBV4-3 to TRBJ1-2; D remains ambiguous. Germline loops: CDR1 LGHNA, CDR2 YSLEER. The CDR3 sequence is 16 residues long. Trimming took 0 bases from V and 7 from J, leaving 18 bases between them. CDR3 amino acids: CASSQDRGTLLSGYTF. The CDR3 DNA reads TGCGCCAGCAGCCAAGATCGAGGTACTCTACTCAGTGGCTACACCTTC.

This chain connects TRBV25-1 to TRBJ2-1, with 8 bases fitting TRBD2. CDR1 and CDR2 (germline): MGHDK, SYGVNS. The CDR3 is made up of 14 amino acids. The V segment lost 8 bases and the J segment 3 bases; nucleotides outside the gene matches: 6. The CDR3 loop reads CASEAGGVYNEQFF. The CDR3 nucleotides are TGTGCCAGCGAGGCGGGAGGTGTCTACAATGAGCAGTTCTTC.